The 16 T cell receptor beta chains below all came from one sample that was sequenced in a study of T cells expressing NK-cell markers. One entry per CDR3 protein, without DNA, is what TCRdb gives after re-calling the 5' RACE reads. The sample table includes approximately 460,000 distinct CDR3 sequences. The sequenced sample was blood T cells: a sorted CD56 or NKG2C T cell subset, CD4+ or CD8+ T cells, or bulk PBMC T cells (not recorded which). These receptors all stem from a woman between 18 and 75 years old in good health.

The chain is built from TRBV15 and TRBJ2-1. Per germline, CDR1 LNHNV and CDR2 YYDKDF (reference sequence). CDR3 length: 14 amino acids. The CDR3: CATSRPVLYNEQFF.

The chain is built from TRBV7-9 and TRBJ2-3. The CDR3 loop spans 13 amino acids. CDR1 is SEHNR and CDR2 is FQNEAQ in the germline V gene (reference sequence). This CDR3 is CASSSYGADTQYF.

The chain is built from TRBV2 and TRBJ1-3; absent DNA, TCRdb's TRBD1 call cannot be checked. The germline V gene encodes CDR1 SNHLY and CDR2 FYNNEI. The CDR3 extends over 14 amino acids. CDR3 sequence reads: CASSEWGGLRDRYF.

The rearrangement links TRBV6-5 to TRBJ1-1; without DNA, the TCRdb call of TRBD1 cannot be checked. The CDR3 has 14 residues. The germline CDR1 and CDR2 sequences are MNHEY and SVGAGI. CDR3 protein: CASSYLDSSTEAFF.

The chain has TRBV14 and TRBJ2-5. CDR1 SGHDN and CDR2 FVKESK come from the germline V gene. CDR3 length: 13 amino acids. CDR3 residues: CASSQVLEETQYF.

The J gene is TRBJ1-2, the V gene TRBV7-2; with no DNA, the TCRdb D assignment of TRBD1 cannot be verified. Germline V gene sequence: CDR1 SGHTA, CDR2 FQGNSA. CDR3 length: 16 residues. CDR3 residues: CASSLEVRAPLYGYTF.

V usage is TRBV29-1 and J usage is TRBJ1-1. CDR3 length: 12 residues. In germline, CDR1 is SQVTM, CDR2 ANQGSEA. The CDR3 sequence: CSVEASNTEAFF.

This chain connects TRBV4-3 to TRBJ2-5. Germline V CDR1 and CDR2: LGHNA, YSLEER. This CDR3 spans 14 amino acids. CDR3 sequence reads: CASSQEAGSKTQYF.

V usage is TRBV5-1 and J usage is TRBJ1-1. The V gene's germline CDR1 is SGHRS and CDR2 YFSETQ. This CDR3 spans 13 amino acids. The CDR3 sequence is CASSFDGFGEAFF. The complete variable domain, with remaining parts taken from reference TRBV5-1 and TRBJ1-1, reads KAGVTQTPRYLIKTRGQQVTLSCSPISGHRSVSWYQQTPGQGLQFLFEYFSETQRNKGNFPGRFSGRQFSNSRSEMNVSTLELGDSALYLCASSFDGFGEAFFGQGTRLTVV.

The chain recombines TRBV7-2 with TRBJ2-1. The V gene's germline CDR1 is SGHTA and CDR2 FQGNSA. This CDR3 comprises 13 residues. The CDR3: CASCRGTYNEQFF.

CDR3: CASSYSRTSANYEQYF. The gene calls are TRBV6-5 and TRBJ2-7; the D call of TRBD2 rests on TCRdb alone, since no DNA is present to check it. The CDR3 covers 16 residues. The germline CDR1 and CDR2 sequences are MNHEY and SVGAGI.

The V gene is TRBV15, the J gene TRBJ2-5. CDR3 length: 13 amino acids. Per germline, CDR1 LNHNV and CDR2 YYDKDF (reference sequence). The CDR3 spells CATSRDLRETQYF.

This chain links TRBV7-3 with TRBJ2-1; the D gene TCRdb calls, TRBD1, cannot be checked with no DNA. The V gene's germline CDR1 is SGHTA and CDR2 FQGTGA. The CDR3 runs to 14 residues. CDR3 in amino acids: CASSPGGAYLEQFF.

The chain links TRBV7-2 to TRBJ2-1; the D call of TRBD2 rests on TCRdb alone, since no DNA is present to check it. Germline assignment: CDR1 SGHTA and CDR2 FQGNSA. The CDR3 contains 15 residues. The CDR3 sequence: CASSVTSGTYNEQFF.

The rearrangement uses TRBV7-9 and TRBJ2-1; there is no DNA to check the TCRdb D call of TRBD2. Per the germline V gene, CDR1 is SEHNR and CDR2 is FQNEAQ (reference sequence). CDR3 size: 15 residues. CDR3 protein: CASSLLAGGSNEQFF. The complete variable domain, with remaining parts taken from reference TRBV7-9 and TRBJ2-1, reads DTGVSQNPRHKITKRGQNVTFRCDPISEHNRLYWYRQTLGQGPEFLTYFQNEAQLEKSRLLSDRFSAERPKGSFSTLEIQRTEQGDSAMYLCASSLLAGGSNEQFFGPGTRLTVL.

The rearrangement links TRBV5-1 to TRBJ2-1. Germline V lookup: CDR1 SGHRS, CDR2 YFSETQ. This CDR3 has 12 amino acids. The CDR3 spells CASSFKYNEQFF. Supplemented by reference TRBV5-1 and TRBJ2-1, the full variable domain reads KAGVTQTPRYLIKTRGQQVTLSCSPISGHRSVSWYQQTPGQGLQFLFEYFSETQRNKGNFPGRFSGRQFSNSRSEMNVSTLELGDSALYLCASSFKYNEQFFGPGTRLTVL.